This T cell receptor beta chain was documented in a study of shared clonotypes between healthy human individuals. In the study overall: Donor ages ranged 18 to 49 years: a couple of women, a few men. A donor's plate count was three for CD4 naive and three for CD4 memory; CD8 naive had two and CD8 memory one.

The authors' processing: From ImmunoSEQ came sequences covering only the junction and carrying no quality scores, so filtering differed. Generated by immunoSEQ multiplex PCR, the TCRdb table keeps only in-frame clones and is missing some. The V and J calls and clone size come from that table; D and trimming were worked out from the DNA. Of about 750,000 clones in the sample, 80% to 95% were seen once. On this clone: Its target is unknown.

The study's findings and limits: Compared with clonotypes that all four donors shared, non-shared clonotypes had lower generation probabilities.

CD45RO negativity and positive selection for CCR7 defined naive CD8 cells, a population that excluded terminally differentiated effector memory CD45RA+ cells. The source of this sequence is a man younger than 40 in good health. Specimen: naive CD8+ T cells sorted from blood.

CDR3 in amino acids: CASSDDLTDSVNEQYF. Written as DNA, the CDR3 is TGTGCCAGCAGTGATGATTTAACGGACAGTGTCAACGAGCAGTACTTC. This chain joins TRBV2 and TRBJ2-7, with D perhaps matching TRBD1 (6 bases). Germline-derived CDR1 and CDR2 are SNHLY and FYNNEI. CDR3 length: 16 residues. V gave up 3 bases and J gave up 5 bases, with 20 bases separating them.